The 29 T cell receptor beta chains below come from one sample, sequenced in a study of cytomegalovirus exposure and HLA in healthy donors. PCR primers comprised 60 Vbeta and 13 Jbeta primers. This table comes from immunoSEQ multiplex PCR, and its TCRdb copy is limited to in-frame clones, with some not included. The ten top clones account for 1.1%, within a sample of about 200,000 clones. Material: PBMCs. The receptor set was obtained from a girl aged 2 to 9 in good health and CMV-seropositive.

The chain links TRBV10-3 to TRBJ1-1; 10 bases are shared with TRBD1. CDR1 and CDR2 from the germline V gene are ENHRY and SYGVKD. The CDR3 runs 13 residues. V dropped 6 bases and J dropped 7; count of bases not matched to a gene: 5. The chain's CDR3 is CAIRGTGESEAFF. For the CDR3, the DNA is TGTGCCATCAGAGGGACAGGGGAGAGTGAAGCTTTCTTT.

The rearrangement links TRBV30 to TRBJ1-6; 7 nucleotides match TRBD1. CDR1 and CDR2 from the germline V gene are GTSNPN and SVGIG (reference sequence). The CDR3 has 13 amino acids. Trimming removed 1 base from V and 10 bases from J; junction bases left unmatched: 4. CDR3 coding DNA: TGTGCCTGGAGTGCAGGGGGTGGATCACCCCTCCACTTT. Translated, it gives CAWSAGGGSPLHF.

The chain links TRBV7-6 to TRBJ1-1; 8 positions agree with TRBD1. The germline CDR1 and CDR2 sequences are SGHVS and FNYEAQ. This CDR3 has 15 amino acids. V shed 2 bases, J shed 4 bases, and the junction held 6 bases outside the gene matches. The CDR3 bases are TGTGCCAGCAGCTTAAATGGACAGGGAGCCACTGAAGCTTTCTTT. Translating it yields CASSLNGQGATEAFF.

This rearrangement joins TRBV2 to TRBJ1-6; D is ambiguous. The germline CDR1 and CDR2 sequences are SNHLY and FYNNEI. This CDR3 region has 14 residues. Trimming removed 3 bases from V and 10 bases from J, with 13 bases in between. The CDR3 coding sequence is TGTGCCAGCAGTGACCTGGGTCGAGCGTCACCCCTCCACTTT. Translation: CASSDLGRASPLHF.

This chain joins TRBV18 and TRBJ2-5, with D possibly being TRBD2 (6 bases). Trimming stripped 8 bases from V and 3 bases from J, with 22 bases between. From germline, CDR1 is KGHSH and CDR2 LQKENI. CDR3 length: 16 amino acids. The CDR3 DNA reads TGTGCCAGCCATCCCCCTGGGACGGGAGTAGAAGAGACCCAGTACTTC. It codes for CASHPPGTGVEETQYF.

The CDR3 DNA sequence: TGCGCCAGCGGATTAGCGGGAGATGAGCAGTTCTTC. Residues: CASGLAGDEQFF. The rearrangement uses TRBV10-1 and TRBJ2-1, with 9 bases identical to TRBD2. This CDR3 is 12 amino acids long. From germline, CDR1 is WNHNN and CDR2 SYGVQD (reference sequence). V lost 8 bases and J lost 8; bases outside the gene matches: 4.

The gene calls are TRBV5-1 and TRBJ1-4; the D gene is possibly TRBD1 (6 bases). V was cut by 3 bases and J by 7 bases, with 16 bases left in between. From germline, CDR1 is SGHRS and CDR2 YFSETQ. The CDR3 extends over 15 amino acids. The CDR3 reads CASSSQGQVTEKLFF. In DNA form, the CDR3 reads TGCGCCAGCAGCTCTCAGGGGCAAGTAACTGAAAAACTGTTTTTT.

This chain connects TRBV6-6 to TRBJ2-7, with TRBD2 as a possible D gene (5 bases). The CDR3 totals 14 residues. Trimming took 6 bases from V and 3 from J, leaving 15 bases between them. Germline CDR1 MNHNY, CDR2 SVGAGI (reference sequence). CDR3 bases: TGTGCCAGCAGCCGGACCGGGGAAAGCTACGAGCAGTACTTC. Its protein is CASSRTGESYEQYF.

A word on this clone: Germline and junction disagree at one end, which may indicate a read error. This chain joins TRBV28 and TRBJ1-5; D might be TRBD1 (5 bases). Germline lookup yields CDR1 MDHEN and CDR2 SYDVKM. The CDR3 consists of 14 residues. The CDR3 protein is CASSYDSSHQPQHF. CDR3 sequence (DNA): TGTGCCAGCAGTTATGACAGTAGCCATCAGCCCCAGCATTTT.

The gene calls are TRBV10-2 and TRBJ2-7; D possibly corresponds to TRBD1 (6 bases). CDR3 length: 16 residues. The V end lost 0 bases, the J end lost 2 bases, and 14 bases lay between the germline ends. Per the germline V gene, CDR1 is WSHSY and CDR2 is SAAADI. The DNA for the CDR3 is TGCGCCAGCAGTGAGTCGACCCGCAGGGGTACCTACGAGCAGTACTTC. Amino acid sequence: CASSESTRRGTYEQYF.

The chain is built from TRBV19 and TRBJ2-5; no reliable D call. The CDR3 contains 14 residues. The V and J ends lost 3 bases and 2 bases respectively, with 10 bases between them. Germline CDR1 is LNHDA and CDR2 is SQIVND (reference sequence). CDR3 coding DNA: TGTGCCAGTAGTATGAATACATTGCAAGAGACCCAGTACTTC. Amino acid sequence: CASSMNTLQETQYF.

The chain joins TRBV6-7 to TRBJ2-3, with 9 positions matching TRBD1. TRBV6-7 is reported as an ORF; its role is uncertain. This CDR3 has 16 residues. The J segment lost 1 base and the V segment lost 0 bases, leaving 2 bases of the junction unmatched. The CDR3 loop is CASSYSWDRGTDTQYF. The DNA for the CDR3 is TGTGCCAGCAGTTACTCCTGGGACAGGGGCACAGATACGCAGTATTTT.

CDR3 residues: CASSFLGLAGAGSYNEQFF. CDR3 nucleotide sequence: TGTGCCAGCAGTTTTCTAGGACTAGCGGGAGCAGGCTCCTACAATGAGCAGTTCTTC. The gene calls are TRBV28 and TRBJ2-1; 13 bases align to TRBD2. The CDR3 loop spans 19 amino acids. Germline V gene sequence: CDR1 MDHEN, CDR2 SYDVKM. Trimming took 3 bases from V and 0 from J; bases not matched to a gene: 8. The full variable domain, completed using reference TRBV28 and TRBJ2-1, is DVKVTQSSRYLVKRTGEKVFLECVQDMDHENMFWYRQDPGLGLRLIYFSYDVKMKEKGDIPEGYSVSREKKERFSLILESASTNQTSMYLCASSFLGLAGAGSYNEQFFGPGTRLTVL.

The chain uses TRBV29-1 and TRBJ1-1; D ambiguous. V lost 7 bases and J 3 bases, leaving 21 bases between the germline ends. The CDR3 sequence is 15 residues long. The germline CDR1 and CDR2 sequences are SQVTM and ANQGSEA. The CDR3 nucleotides read TGCAGCGCCCTGGGAGGCCTTCCACTATACACTGAAGCTTTCTTT. Amino acids: CSALGGLPLYTEAFF.

V gene TRBV7-9 combines with J gene TRBJ2-1; the D is unclear. Between the trimmed V and J ends, which lost 3 bases and 0 bases, there was a span of 12 bases. The germline gives CDR1 SEHNR, CDR2 FQNEAQ (reference sequence). This CDR3 spans 16 amino acids. This CDR3 reads CASSLSETSSYNEQFF. In DNA form, the CDR3 reads TGTGCCAGCAGCTTGTCAGAAACAAGCTCCTACAATGAGCAGTTCTTC.

The chain couples TRBV5-6 to TRBJ2-3, with D perhaps TRBD1 (6 bases). The CDR3 length is 16 residues. CDR1 and CDR2 (germline): SGHDT, YYEEEE. The ends were cut back, 6 bases at V and 2 bases at J, with 19 bases in the middle. CDR3 sequence: CASIFWYDRYTDTQYF. The CDR3 nucleotides read TGTGCCAGCATCTTCTGGTACGACAGGTACACAGATACGCAGTATTTT.

The chain carries TRBV5-1 and TRBJ2-1, with TRBD2 identical over 7 bases. Trimming took 4 bases from V and 0 from J; bases not matched to a gene: 7. Germline assignment: CDR1 SGHRS and CDR2 YFSETQ. The CDR3 is made up of 16 amino acids. CDR3 region: CASSPMTSLSYNEQFF. CDR3 DNA sequence: TGCGCCAGCAGCCCGATGACTAGCCTCTCCTACAATGAGCAGTTCTTC.

This rearrangement joins TRBV6-5 to TRBJ2-7, with 8 bases aligning to TRBD2. V gave up 6 bases and J gave up 4 bases; unmatched junction bases: 11. The CDR3 sequence is 15 residues long. Germline CDR1 MNHEY, CDR2 SVGAGI. CDR3 coding DNA: TGTGCCAGCAGCCTCGGGGCTAGCGGGTCATACGAGCAGTACTTC. Protein: CASSLGASGSYEQYF.

In nucleotides, the CDR3 is TGTGCCAGCACCCGGGACACCTCTAACTATGGCTACACCTTC. Amino acid sequence: CASTRDTSNYGYTF. The chain has TRBV2 and TRBJ1-2; a weak D match, TRBD1 (6 bases). Trimming shortened V by 7 bases and J by 0 bases, and 12 bases separated the two germline ends. The germline gives CDR1 SNHLY, CDR2 FYNNEI. CDR3 length: 14 amino acids.

The rearrangement joins TRBV27 to TRBJ2-1; the match to TRBD2 covers 10 bases. With V trimmed by 3 bases and J by 8 bases, 13 bases remained unmatched. CDR3 size: 17 residues. The germline V gene has CDR1 MNHEY and CDR2 SMNVEV (reference sequence). The CDR3 loop reads CASSFLPRASGSDEQFF. CDR3 coding DNA: TGTGCCAGCAGTTTCCTCCCTCGGGCTAGCGGGAGTGATGAGCAGTTCTTC.

The chain combines TRBV6-6 with TRBJ2-1; D ambiguous. V lost 8 bases to trimming and J lost 4 bases, with 6 bases between them. This CDR3 has 11 amino acids. Per germline, CDR1 MNHNY and CDR2 SVGAGI (reference sequence). The chain's CDR3 is CASALYNEQFF. The CDR3 bases are TGTGCCAGCGCACTTTACAATGAGCAGTTCTTC.

The chain recombines TRBV4-2 with TRBJ1-1, with D hard to call. The length of the CDR3 is 15 residues. The V end was cut by 0 bases, the J end by 5 bases, with 13 bases between. Germline V lookup: CDR1 LGHNA, CDR2 YNFKEQ. The CDR3 here is CASSQDIARGTEAFF. The CDR3 coding sequence is TGTGCCAGCAGCCAAGATATCGCCCGAGGGACTGAAGCTTTCTTT.

The genes are TRBV2 and TRBJ2-2; D remains unclear. The CDR3 has 13 amino acids. Trimming left V 6 bases short and J 4 bases short, with 9 bases between. Looked up from germline, CDR1 is SNHLY and CDR2 is FYNNEI. Written as DNA, the CDR3 is TGTGCCAGCAGGCCCCCGGGCACCGGGGAGCTGTTTTTT. This translates into CASRPPGTGELFF.

The rearrangement joins TRBV7-3 to TRBJ2-3; no clear D. CDR1 and CDR2 from the germline V gene are SGHTA and FQGTGA. The CDR3 extends over 12 amino acids. Trimming shortened V by 3 bases and J by 4 bases, and 5 bases separated the two germline ends. The CDR3 region is CASSFPADTQYF. The CDR3 DNA sequence: TGTGCCAGCAGCTTCCCGGCAGATACGCAGTATTTT.

As regards this clone: One end of the junction fails to match germline, which may point to a read error. The genes are TRBV4-1 and TRBJ2-2, with D tentatively TRBD2 (5 bases). CDR1 is MGHRA and CDR2 is YSYEKL in the germline V gene. This CDR3 spans 12 amino acids. CDR3 loop: CASSPLDGKLFF. For the CDR3, the DNA is TGCGCCAGCAGCCCACTGGACGGGAAGCTGTTTTTT.

The rearrangement joins TRBV2 to TRBJ1-2; perhaps TRBD1 as D (6 bases). The CDR3 extends over 14 amino acids. The germline CDR1 and CDR2 sequences are SNHLY and FYNNEI. V lost 6 bases and J lost 2, with 13 bases in between. The CDR3 DNA reads TGTGCCAGCAGGGGCCAGACAGGCAACTATGGCTACACCTTC. Translation gives CASRGQTGNYGYTF.

This chain uses TRBV13 with TRBJ2-7; D perhaps matches TRBD2 (5 bases). Germline values: CDR1 PRHDT, CDR2 FYEKMQ (reference sequence). This CDR3 region has 13 residues. V was trimmed by 3 bases and J by 6 bases, leaving 12 bases between them. The CDR3 region has the DNA TGTGCCAGCAGCTTGGAGAGCGGTCTCGAGCAGTACTTC. This gives the protein CASSLESGLEQYF.

For this clone: Distinct nucleotide sequences in the sample also encode this CDR3. The J gene is TRBJ2-2, the V gene TRBV11-3; 10 bases align to TRBD2. After removal of 5 bases from V and 4 bases from J, the junction contained 4 bases not matched to a gene. This CDR3 is 15 amino acids long. Germline CDR1 SGHNT, CDR2 YENEEA. The DNA of the CDR3 is TGTGCCAGCAGCCTGGTAGCGGGAGGCACCGGGGAGCTGTTTTTT. It is translated as CASSLVAGGTGELFF.

The chain recombines TRBV6-6 with TRBJ2-3; D is perhaps TRBD1 (5 bases). V was pared by 5 bases and J by 2 bases, with 11 bases between. Germline CDR1 and CDR2: MNHNY and SVGAGI (reference sequence). The CDR3 contains 14 residues. The CDR3 region has the DNA TGTGCCAGCAGTAAGGACATACCCACAGATACGCAGTATTTT. It yields the protein CASSKDIPTDTQYF.